The rows below give T cell receptor beta chains drawn from one sample of a study of shared clonotypes between healthy human individuals. The method was immunoSEQ multiplex PCR; TCRdb's version includes in-frame clones alone and lacks a portion of them. Of millions of clones listed, roughly 94% are singletons. Material for sequencing was naive CD4+ T cells sorted from blood. The source of these receptors is a man younger than 35 in good health. The CDR3 runs from the conserved cysteine through the conserved F or W. The D gene is left open where the match is weak. Clone size appears in some rows only: once, few, many, or a class for an expanded clone.

V gene: TRBV5-4; clone size: .; CDR3 length: 14; D gene: .; J gene: TRBJ1-2; CDR3 DNA: TGTGCCAGCAGCCAGGGAGAGGCCTATGATGGCTACACCTTC; CDR3 protein: CASSQGEAYDGYTF
V gene: TRBV10-1; clone size: .; CDR3 length: 13; D gene: .; J gene: TRBJ1-5; CDR3 DNA: TGCGCCAGCCAAGGGACGAGCAATCAGCCCCAGCATTTT; CDR3 protein: CASQGTSNQPQHF
V gene: TRBV7-7; clone size: once; CDR3 length: 17; D gene: .; J gene: TRBJ1-5; CDR3 DNA: TGTGCTAGCAGCTTTACGAGAGGGGTTTGGAGCAATCAGCCCCAGCATTTT; CDR3 protein: CASSFTRGVWSNQPQHF
V gene: TRBV30; clone size: .; CDR3 length: 14; D gene: .; J gene: TRBJ2-2; CDR3 DNA: TGTGCCTGGAGTGGGGGACTTTACACCGGGGAGCTGTTTTTT; CDR3 protein: CAWSGGLYTGELFF
V gene: TRBV30; clone size: .; CDR3 length: 12; D gene: .; J gene: TRBJ1-2; CDR3 DNA: TGTGCCTGGAGACGTGCTAACTATGGCTACACCTTC; CDR3 protein: CAWRRANYGYTF
V gene: TRBV28; clone size: .; CDR3 length: 16; D gene: TRBD2; J gene: TRBJ2-3; CDR3 DNA: TGTGCCAGCATTCCGGGCGGCGGGAGGGCCATAGATACGCAGTATTTT; CDR3 protein: CASIPGGGRAIDTQYF
V gene: TRBV15; clone size: .; CDR3 length: 15; D gene: .; J gene: TRBJ2-3; CDR3 DNA: TGTGCCACCAGCAGAGAAGGAGCAGGGGAAGATACGCAGTATTTT; CDR3 protein: CATSREGAGEDTQYF
V gene: TRBV29-1; clone size: .; CDR3 length: 16; D gene: TRBD2; J gene: TRBJ2-1; CDR3 DNA: TGCAGCGTTGCGGGTAGCGGGAGGATACTAGCCAATGAGCAGTTCTTC; CDR3 protein: CSVAGSGRILANEQFF
V gene: TRBV5-5; clone size: once; CDR3 length: 14; D gene: .; J gene: TRBJ1-2; CDR3 DNA: TGTGCCAGCAGCTTCGGGGATCCTCCCTATGGCTACACCTTC; CDR3 protein: CASSFGDPPYGYTF
V gene: TRBV6-6; clone size: once; CDR3 length: 16; D gene: .; J gene: TRBJ2-6; CDR3 DNA: TGTGCCAGCAGTTACGTGGGGGGCTCTGGGGCCAACGTCCTGACTTTC; CDR3 protein: CASSYVGGSGANVLTF
V gene: TRBV2; clone size: .; CDR3 length: 15; D gene: TRBD1; J gene: TRBJ2-3; CDR3 DNA: TGTGCCAGCAGAAAGGACAGGGTGGGAGCAGATACGCAGTATTTT; CDR3 protein: CASRKDRVGADTQYF
V gene: TRBV30; clone size: .; CDR3 length: 15; D gene: TRBD1; J gene: TRBJ1-1; CDR3 DNA: TGTGCCTGGAGTGTAATGGTTTCAGGGGGCACTGAAGCTTTCTTT; CDR3 protein: CAWSVMVSGGTEAFF
V gene: TRBV5-1; clone size: .; CDR3 length: 13; D gene: .; J gene: TRBJ2-5; CDR3 DNA: TGCGCCAGCAGCTTGGGCTTAGCAGAGACCCAGTACTTC; CDR3 protein: CASSLGLAETQYF
V gene: TRBV30; clone size: .; CDR3 length: 14; D gene: .; J gene: TRBJ2-1; CDR3 DNA: TGTGCCTGGGGCAAGGGAAGCTCCTACAATGAGCAGTTCTTC; CDR3 protein: CAWGKGSSYNEQFF
V gene: TRBV19; clone size: few; CDR3 length: 12; D gene: .; J gene: TRBJ2-1; CDR3 DNA: TGTGCCAGCCAAGCCTCGGGGAATGAGCAGTTCTTC; CDR3 protein: CASQASGNEQFF
V gene: TRBV28; clone size: .; CDR3 length: 12; D gene: .; J gene: TRBJ2-7; CDR3 DNA: TGTGCCAGCAGCCAAGTAGGGGGCGAGCAGTACTTC; CDR3 protein: CASSQVGGEQYF
V gene: TRBV6-1; clone size: .; CDR3 length: 13; D gene: .; J gene: TRBJ1-3; CDR3 DNA: TGTGCCAGCACCTCAGGGATCGGAAACACCATATATTTT; CDR3 protein: CASTSGIGNTIYF
V gene: TRBV5-4; clone size: few; CDR3 length: 16; D gene: TRBD2; J gene: TRBJ2-5; CDR3 DNA: TGTGCCAGCAGCTTGGGGACTAGCGGGGGGCAAGAGACCCAGTACTTC; CDR3 protein: CASSLGTSGGQETQYF
V gene: TRBV6-5; clone size: .; CDR3 length: 11; D gene: .; J gene: TRBJ1-1; CDR3 DNA: TGTGCCAGCAGTAGTACCCGAGAAGCTTTCTTT; CDR3 protein: CASSSTREAFF
V gene: TRBV4-1; clone size: .; CDR3 length: 15; D gene: .; J gene: TRBJ1-1; CDR3 DNA: TGCGCCAGCAGCCCAAGGGCAGTCTTGAACACTGAAGCTTTCTTT; CDR3 protein: CASSPRAVLNTEAFF
V gene: TRBV5-1; clone size: .; CDR3 length: 14; D gene: .; J gene: TRBJ1-1; CDR3 DNA: TGCGCCAGCAGTCGGCAGGGGCCTAACACTGAAGCTTTCTTT; CDR3 protein: CASSRQGPNTEAFF
V gene: TRBV7-3; clone size: .; CDR3 length: 14; D gene: .; J gene: TRBJ1-2; CDR3 DNA: TGTGCCAGCAGCCCCCGGCCAGGGTTCTATGGCTACACCTTC; CDR3 protein: CASSPRPGFYGYTF
V gene: TRBV7-2; clone size: .; CDR3 length: 14; D gene: TRBD2; J gene: TRBJ2-7; CDR3 DNA: TGTGCCAGCAGCCCGACTAGCGGCCCCTACGAGCAGTACTTC; CDR3 protein: CASSPTSGPYEQYF
V gene: TRBV5-1; clone size: .; CDR3 length: 15; D gene: TRBD1; J gene: TRBJ1-2; CDR3 DNA: TGCGCCAGCAGGCTGGGGACAGAACGACTCTATGGCTACACCTTC; CDR3 protein: CASRLGTERLYGYTF
V gene: TRBV6-1; clone size: .; CDR3 length: 14; D gene: .; J gene: TRBJ1-5; CDR3 DNA: TGTGCCAGCAGTGAAGAGGCGGGCAATCAGCCCCAGCATTTT; CDR3 protein: CASSEEAGNQPQHF
V gene: TRBV5-6; clone size: .; CDR3 length: 19; D gene: .; J gene: TRBJ2-4; CDR3 DNA: TGTGCCAGCAGCCGAGGGACTCAGGGAGCGTCTAGGACCAAAAACATTCAGTACTTC; CDR3 protein: CASSRGTQGASRTKNIQYF
V gene: TRBV10-3; clone size: once; CDR3 length: 16; D gene: .; J gene: TRBJ1-2; CDR3 DNA: TGTGCCATCAGCGAGATGGTTGGAAGTACTAACTATGGCTACACCTTC; CDR3 protein: CAISEMVGSTNYGYTF
V gene: TRBV7-9; clone size: .; CDR3 length: 15; D gene: TRBD1; J gene: TRBJ1-6; CDR3 DNA: TGTGCCAGCAGCCCTAGGACAGGGGAGAGTTCACCCCTCCACTTT; CDR3 protein: CASSPRTGESSPLHF
V gene: TRBV5-4; clone size: .; CDR3 length: 13; D gene: TRBD1; J gene: TRBJ1-1; CDR3 DNA: TGTGCCAGCAGTAAACAGGGGGCTGTTGAAGCTTTCTTT; CDR3 protein: CASSKQGAVEAFF
V gene: TRBV6-5; clone size: .; CDR3 length: 15; D gene: .; J gene: TRBJ2-2; CDR3 DNA: TGTGCCAGCAAATTCCTTACCCGGGGTTCCGGGGAGCTGTTTTTT; CDR3 protein: CASKFLTRGSGELFF
V gene: TRBV13; clone size: .; CDR3 length: 15; D gene: .; J gene: TRBJ2-1; CDR3 DNA: TGTGCCAGCAGCTTATGGGGCAGATTCTACAATGAGCAGTTCTTC; CDR3 protein: CASSLWGRFYNEQFF
V gene: TRBV9; clone size: .; CDR3 length: 15; D gene: TRBD1; J gene: TRBJ1-6; CDR3 DNA: TGTGCCAGCAGCGTTGGGGGACAGGGAACTTCACCCCTCCACTTT; CDR3 protein: CASSVGGQGTSPLHF
V gene: TRBV10-1; clone size: once; CDR3 length: 12; D gene: .; J gene: TRBJ2-7; CDR3 DNA: TGCGCCAGCAGTGGGGCCGACAACCGGCAGTACTTC; CDR3 protein: CASSGADNRQYF
V gene: TRBV18; clone size: .; CDR3 length: 15; D gene: TRBD2; J gene: TRBJ2-1; CDR3 DNA: TGTGCCAGCTCGCCGCCGGGACTAGCGGGCAATGAGCAGTTCTTC; CDR3 protein: CASSPPGLAGNEQFF
V gene: TRBV5-1; clone size: once; CDR3 length: 15; D gene: TRBD2; J gene: TRBJ2-1; CDR3 DNA: TGCGCCAGCAGCACAACGGGGAGGGCTAACAATGAGCAGTTCTTC; CDR3 protein: CASSTTGRANNEQFF
V gene: TRBV14; clone size: .; CDR3 length: 12; D gene: .; J gene: TRBJ2-5; CDR3 DNA: TGTGCCAGCAGCCAAGACAGGATGATGCAGTACTTC; CDR3 protein: CASSQDRMMQYF
V gene: TRBV5-1; clone size: .; CDR3 length: 14; D gene: .; J gene: TRBJ2-5; CDR3 DNA: TGCGCCAGCAGCTTGAATCCCAGCCAAGAGACCCAGTACTTC; CDR3 protein: CASSLNPSQETQYF
V gene: TRBV18; clone size: .; CDR3 length: 15; D gene: .; J gene: TRBJ2-1; CDR3 DNA: TGTGCCAGCTCACCACTCGTTGGACAGTACAATGAGCAGTTCTTC; CDR3 protein: CASSPLVGQYNEQFF
V gene: TRBV25-1; clone size: .; CDR3 length: 15; D gene: TRBD1; J gene: TRBJ2-3; CDR3 DNA: TGTGCCAGCAGCCTACGGACAGGGGGCGCAGATACGCAGTATTTT; CDR3 protein: CASSLRTGGADTQYF
V gene: TRBV12-5; clone size: .; CDR3 length: 15; D gene: .; J gene: TRBJ2-1; CDR3 DNA: TGTGCTAGTGGCCCTCACGACAGTTCCCTCAATGAGCAGTTCTTC; CDR3 protein: CASGPHDSSLNEQFF
V gene: TRBV7-9; clone size: .; CDR3 length: 16; D gene: .; J gene: TRBJ2-3; CDR3 DNA: TGTGCCAGCAGCACGAAAAATGCCGGGGGCACAGATACGCAGTATTTT; CDR3 protein: CASSTKNAGGTDTQYF
V gene: TRBV10-3; clone size: .; CDR3 length: 13; D gene: .; J gene: TRBJ2-3; CDR3 DNA: TGTGCCATCAGTGAGTTGCGCACAGATACGCAGTATTTT; CDR3 protein: CAISELRTDTQYF
V gene: TRBV7-2; clone size: .; CDR3 length: 14; D gene: .; J gene: TRBJ2-3; CDR3 DNA: TGTGCCAGCAGCCCACCCATCGGGAGAGATACGCAGTATTTT; CDR3 protein: CASSPPIGRDTQYF
V gene: TRBV4-1; clone size: .; CDR3 length: 15; D gene: .; J gene: TRBJ1-6; CDR3 DNA: TGCGCCAGCAGCCAAGAGTCGGGGGTGAATTCACCCCTCCACTTT; CDR3 protein: CASSQESGVNSPLHF
V gene: TRBV5-4; clone size: .; CDR3 length: 14; D gene: TRBD1; J gene: TRBJ2-7; CDR3 DNA: TGTGCCAGCAGGCCGGGACAGGGGGCGTACGAGCAGTACTTC; CDR3 protein: CASRPGQGAYEQYF
V gene: TRBV18; clone size: .; CDR3 length: 16; D gene: .; J gene: TRBJ1-3; CDR3 DNA: TGTGCCAGCTCACCACCGCTAGCTACCTCTGGAAACACCATATATTTT; CDR3 protein: CASSPPLATSGNTIYF
V gene: TRBV28; clone size: few; CDR3 length: 13; D gene: .; J gene: TRBJ1-3; CDR3 DNA: TGTGCCAGCAGCCAGGACTCTGGAAACACCATATATTTT; CDR3 protein: CASSQDSGNTIYF
V gene: TRBV28; clone size: .; CDR3 length: 14; D gene: .; J gene: TRBJ1-2; CDR3 DNA: TGTGCCAGCAGTTCTCCTGGGGGCCCCTGGGGCTACACCTTC; CDR3 protein: CASSSPGGPWGYTF
V gene: TRBV10-3; clone size: .; CDR3 length: 16; D gene: TRBD1; J gene: TRBJ2-2; CDR3 DNA: TGTGCCATCAGAGACCGGGACAGGGGCTCGGCCGGGGAGCTGTTTTTT; CDR3 protein: CAIRDRDRGSAGELFF
V gene: TRBV30; clone size: once; CDR3 length: 13; D gene: .; J gene: TRBJ1-1; CDR3 DNA: TGTGCCGGGAGCTCGGACAGTCGGAGGGAAGCTTTCTTT; CDR3 protein: CAGSSDSRREAFF